One and the same sample provided the 27 T cell receptor beta chains below, sequenced in a study of blood T cell repertoires in COVID-19. The data were produced by immunoSEQ multiplex PCR, yet TCRdb's version contains in-frame clones alone and is incomplete. The sample records about 260,000 clones, 80% to 90% being singletons. The sequencing input was peripheral blood. The origin of the receptors is a middle-aged woman with acute or convalescent COVID-19.

The chain recombines TRBV5-1 with TRBJ1-5, with D unclear. Trimming stripped 3 bases from V and 4 bases from J, with 11 bases between. The length of the CDR3 is 14 residues. Germline values: CDR1 SGHRS, CDR2 YFSETQ. CDR3 loop: CASSSGRRNQPQHF. The CDR3 DNA reads as TGCGCCAGCAGCTCCGGACGGAGGAATCAGCCCCAGCATTTT.

This clone appeared once. Other DNA sequences from this sample encode an identical CDR3 as well. The chain links TRBV14 to TRBJ1-2; D call uncertain. This CDR3 has 13 residues. Between the trimmed V and J ends, which lost 0 bases and 8 bases, there was a span of 10 bases. The germline V gene has CDR1 SGHDN and CDR2 FVKESK. The CDR3 is CASSQDRGYGYTF. The CDR3 DNA follows: TGTGCCAGCAGCCAAGATAGAGGTTACGGCTACACCTTC.

The V call is TRBV9, the J call TRBJ1-2; D ambiguous. The CDR3 totals 11 residues. V lost 0 bases and J lost 8, with 5 bases in between. Germline lookup yields CDR1 SGDLS and CDR2 YYNGEE. The CDR3: CASSVGGGYTF. The CDR3 nucleotides read TGTGCCAGCAGCGTAGGCGGAGGCTACACCTTC.

The rearrangement links TRBV10-3 to TRBJ1-3; maybe TRBD1 (6 bases). Trimming pared 10 bases from V and 2 bases from J, leaving 21 bases between. This CDR3 comprises 16 residues. In germline, CDR1 is ENHRY, CDR2 SYGVKD. The CDR3 protein is CATRQDPERPGNTIYF. The CDR3 nucleotides read TGTGCCACACGACAGGATCCCGAAAGGCCTGGAAACACCATATATTTT.

The chain employs TRBV12-5 and TRBJ1-1; possibly TRBD1 for D (5 bases). The CDR3 is 15 amino acids. Trimming shortened V by 2 bases and J by 5 bases, and 15 bases separated the two germline ends. The germline CDR1 and CDR2 sequences are LGHNT and FRNRAP. CDR3 sequence reads: CASGLMRGLGTEAFF. CDR3 coding DNA: TGTGCTAGTGGTTTGATGAGGGGACTGGGAACTGAAGCTTTCTTT.

This clone was counted only a few times. J is TRBJ1-2 and V is TRBV30; TRBD1 might be the D (5 bases). Trimming cost V 5 bases and J 5 bases, with 9 bases left between them. Germline lookup yields CDR1 GTSNPN and CDR2 SVGIG (reference sequence). CDR3 size: 11 residues. The CDR3 region is CAWGAGYGYTF. Written as DNA, the CDR3 is TGTGCCTGGGGGGCAGGGTATGGCTACACCTTC.

This sequence joins TRBV10-3 and TRBJ2-7, with 8 bases aligning to TRBD1. The germline CDR1 and CDR2 sequences are ENHRY and SYGVKD. Unmatched junction bases numbered 7, after V lost 6 bases and J lost 0 bases. CDR3 length: 15 residues. DNA for the CDR3: TGTGCCATCAGCTCGACAGGGGTGGGCTCCTACGAGCAGTACGTC. Protein product: CAISSTGVGSYEQYV.

The chain links TRBV13 to TRBJ1-3, with TRBD1 identical over 7 bases. The CDR3 covers 16 residues. CDR1 is PRHDT, CDR2 FYEKMQ, per germline (reference sequence). Unmatched junction bases numbered 11, after V lost 5 bases and J lost 4 bases. The CDR3 here is CASSQTETGVGNTIYF. CDR3 sequence (DNA): TGTGCCAGCAGCCAAACTGAAACAGGGGTCGGAAACACCATATATTTT.

The rearrangement links TRBV2 to TRBJ1-1, with 7 bases aligning to TRBD1. Losses at the gene ends were 6 bases for V and 5 bases for J; bases not matched to a gene: 9. The CDR3 extends over 14 amino acids. Germline V gives CDR1 SNHLY, CDR2 FYNNEI. CDR3 loop: CASRGVTGRTEAFF. The CDR3, as DNA: TGTGCCAGCAGGGGGGTGACAGGGAGAACTGAAGCTTTCTTT.

The chain is built from TRBV2 and TRBJ2-1, with 8 bases matching TRBD2. From germline, CDR1 is SNHLY and CDR2 FYNNEI. This CDR3 is built from 16 residues. The V segment lost 9 bases and the J segment 0 bases; nucleotides outside the gene matches: 10. CDR3 region: CASLGRAGDSYNEQFF. The CDR3, as DNA: TGTGCCAGTTTGGGTAGAGCGGGGGACTCCTACAATGAGCAGTTCTTC.

This chain joins TRBV2 and TRBJ1-5; 8 bases align to TRBD1. Trimming cost V 4 bases and J 8 bases; bases outside gene matches: 7. Germline CDR1 SNHLY, CDR2 FYNNEI. CDR3 size: 14 residues. The CDR3 sequence: CASSGQGAREPQHF. The CDR3 DNA is TGTGCCAGCAGTGGGCAGGGGGCAAGAGAGCCCCAGCATTTT.

This clone was counted once. The rearrangement uses TRBV27 and TRBJ2-5, with 9 bases that match TRBD1. J lost 3 bases, V lost 5 bases, and 1 base had no gene match. Per the germline V gene, CDR1 is MNHEY and CDR2 is SMNVEV (reference sequence). This CDR3 is 13 amino acids long. CDR3 sequence reads: CASSRDREETQYF. The CDR3 DNA sequence: TGTGCCAGCAGTAGGGACAGGGAAGAGACCCAGTACTTC.

The V and J genes are TRBV7-8 and TRBJ2-2; D gene uncertain. The CDR3 has 13 amino acids. CDR1 SGHVS and CDR2 FQNEAQ come from the germline V gene. V was trimmed by 0 bases and J by 5 bases, leaving 4 bases between them. CDR3 in amino acids: CASSLALTGELFF. CDR3 nucleotides: TGTGCCAGCAGCTTAGCGCTAACCGGGGAGCTGTTTTTT.

The genes are TRBV27 and TRBJ1-3, with 11 bases fitting TRBD1. The CDR3 runs to 15 residues. The trim removed 5 bases at V and 4 bases at J, leaving 4 bases unmatched. Germline CDR1 is MNHEY and CDR2 is SMNVEV (reference sequence). CDR3: CASSPWTGGGNTIYF. The CDR3 DNA is TGTGCCAGCAGTCCCTGGACAGGGGGCGGAAACACCATATATTTT.

The rearrangement uses TRBV11-2 and TRBJ1-4, with a possible D match to TRBD1 (5 bases). Germline-derived CDR1 and CDR2 are SGHAT and FQNNGV. The V end was cut by 5 bases, the J end by 3 bases, with 13 bases between. The CDR3 is made up of 15 amino acids. CDR3 sequence: CASSPRSGPNEKLFF. The CDR3 nucleotides read TGTGCCAGCAGCCCCCGGTCAGGGCCTAATGAAAAACTGTTTTTT.

This rearrangement joins TRBV3-1 (or the pseudogene TRBV3-2) to TRBJ2-5; 7 nucleotides line up with TRBD2. CDR3 length equals 14 residues. V shed 4 bases and J 2 bases; nucleotides not matched to a gene: 4. Looked up from germline, CDR1 is LGHDT and CDR2 is YNNKEL (reference sequence). For the CDR3, the DNA is TGTGCCAGCAGCCTTCTAGCGGAACAAGAGACCCAGTACTTC. It translates to CASSLLAEQETQYF.

This clone showed up just a few times. The chain is built from TRBV5-1 and TRBJ1-1; D remains unclear. CDR1 and CDR2 (germline): SGHRS, YFSETQ. The ends were cut back, 0 bases at V and 0 bases at J, with 12 bases in the middle. The CDR3 is 16 amino acids. CDR3 protein: CASSLGARIMNTEAFF. In DNA form, the CDR3 reads TGCGCCAGCAGCTTGGGTGCCAGAATCATGAACACTGAAGCTTTCTTT.

The chain uses TRBV7-8 and TRBJ2-6; the match to TRBD1 covers 7 bases. In germline, CDR1 is SGHVS, CDR2 FQNEAQ. This CDR3 is built from 17 residues. V gave up 7 bases and J gave up 0 bases; unmatched junction bases: 9. The CDR3 DNA follows: TGTGCCAGCATCATAGGACAGGCCTTCTCTGGGGCCAACGTCCTGACTTTC. It is translated as CASIIGQAFSGANVLTF.

The chain recombines TRBV12-3 or TRBV12-4 with TRBJ2-2; D not resolved. Between the trimmed V and J ends, which lost 7 bases and 7 bases, there was a span of 7 bases. This CDR3 is 11 amino acids long. CDR3 amino acids: CASTFYGELFF. The CDR3, as DNA: TGTGCCAGCACCTTTTACGGGGAGCTGTTTTTT.

The chain employs TRBV27 and TRBJ2-1; tentative D call: TRBD2 (7 bases). The germline V gene has CDR1 MNHEY and CDR2 SMNVEV (reference sequence). V was clipped by 2 bases and J by 2 bases, with 13 bases between them. The CDR3 is made up of 16 amino acids. CDR3 region: CASSLIGGGAYNEQFF. CDR3 in DNA: TGTGCCAGCAGTTTAATTGGAGGGGGGGCCTACAATGAGCAGTTCTTC.

This chain joins TRBV9 and TRBJ1-1; D is undetermined. Per germline, CDR1 SGDLS and CDR2 YYNGEE. This CDR3 region has 15 residues. Trimming removed 0 bases from V and 9 bases from J, with 18 bases in between. CDR3: CASSVDPTLPIQAFF. As DNA, the CDR3 is TGTGCCAGCAGCGTAGACCCTACGCTTCCGATTCAAGCTTTCTTT.

The chain joins TRBV20-1 to TRBJ2-1, with TRBD1 identical over 8 bases. Germline V gene sequence: CDR1 DFQATT, CDR2 SNEGSKA (reference sequence). V lost 5 bases to trimming and J lost 13 bases; unmatched junction nucleotides: 7. The CDR3 length is 11 residues. Here the CDR3 DNA reads TGCAGTGCTTACAGGGGGTACGAACAGTTCTTC. Translating it yields CSAYRGYEQFF.

The V call is TRBV7-2, the J call TRBJ2-2; 11 bases match TRBD2. CDR1 and CDR2 from the germline V gene are SGHTA and FQGNSA. The CDR3 is made up of 19 amino acids. With 1 base clipped from V and 4 bases from J, the junction kept 11 bases outside the gene matches. As DNA, the CDR3 is TGTGCCAGCAGCTTAGGGTTTAGCGGGGGGGCCTGGGGCACCGGGGAGCTGTTTTTT. Translation gives CASSLGFSGGAWGTGELFF.

The V and J genes are TRBV3-1 (or the pseudogene TRBV3-2) and TRBJ2-4; 7 bases align to TRBD2. This CDR3 has 12 residues. V trimming: 4 bases; J trimming: 14 bases; junction bases outside the gene matches: 8. CDR1 is LGHDT and CDR2 is YNNKEL in the germline V gene (reference sequence). CDR3 in amino acids: CASSRKSGAKYF. DNA for the CDR3: TGTGCCAGCAGCCGAAAAAGCGGGGCCAAGTACTTC.

The CDR3 DNA reads TGTGCCAGCAGCCAAGGGACTAGCGGATCCTACAATGAGCAGTTCTTC. Translation gives CASSQGTSGSYNEQFF. This rearrangement joins TRBV4-2 to TRBJ2-1; 10 bases align to TRBD2. The CDR3 has 16 residues. The germline V gene encodes CDR1 LGHNA and CDR2 YNFKEQ. The trim removed 1 base at V and 1 base at J, leaving 1 base unmatched.

V and J are TRBV6-6 and TRBJ2-1; 7 nucleotides match TRBD2. The J segment lost 7 bases and the V segment lost 0 bases, leaving 9 bases of the junction unmatched. This CDR3 is built from 16 residues. From germline, CDR1 is MNHNY and CDR2 SVGAGI (reference sequence). The CDR3 DNA follows: TGTGCCAGCAGTTACTCGGGGAGCGGGGCCGCAAATGAGCAGTTCTTC. Amino acid sequence: CASSYSGSGAANEQFF.

This chain uses TRBV25-1 with TRBJ2-2; 9 bases agree with TRBD1. This CDR3 is built from 14 residues. The germline CDR1 and CDR2 sequences are MGHDK and SYGVNS. The ends lost 8 bases at V and 3 bases at J; junction bases unmatched: 4. The CDR3 spells CASRRTGDTGELFF. The CDR3 DNA reads as TGTGCCAGCCGCCGGACAGGGGACACCGGGGAGCTGTTTTTT.